This T cell receptor (beta chain) was recovered during a study of Ad26.COV2.S vaccination and SARS-CoV-2 variants. About the study: Once, or twice with 56 days between doses, Ad26.COV2.S was given intramuscularly. Findings of the study overall: Assessments of TCR breadth and depth may have underestimated the total T cell responses. Vaccine recipients showed a spike-specific TCR breadth that was higher than in placebo recipients.

This table comes from immunoSEQ multiplex PCR, and its TCRdb copy is limited to in-frame clones, with some not included. The sample shows about 390,000 clones, approximately 90% of them seen only once. Treatment meaning: some 20 received Ad26.COV2.S at low or high dose, single or two shots; 5 received placebo; per-sample allocation not given. After the first vaccine or placebo injection, samples were drawn on day 63. Remarks on this clone: The antigen is undetermined.

The germline V gene has CDR1 MNHNS and CDR2 SASEGT. This CDR3 has 14 residues. Trimming stripped 0 bases from V and 6 bases from J, with 8 bases between. The receptor comes from a person between 18 and 65 years old who received the Ad26.COV2.S COVID-19 vaccine or a placebo. This chain uses TRBV6-1 with TRBJ2-2; no reliable D call. The sample here was peripheral blood, taken in a trial of Ad26.COV2.S vaccine versus placebo. The CDR3 protein is CASSEARLAGELFF. The CDR3 DNA is TGTGCCAGCAGTGAAGCGAGGCTAGCCGGGGAGCTGTTTTTT.